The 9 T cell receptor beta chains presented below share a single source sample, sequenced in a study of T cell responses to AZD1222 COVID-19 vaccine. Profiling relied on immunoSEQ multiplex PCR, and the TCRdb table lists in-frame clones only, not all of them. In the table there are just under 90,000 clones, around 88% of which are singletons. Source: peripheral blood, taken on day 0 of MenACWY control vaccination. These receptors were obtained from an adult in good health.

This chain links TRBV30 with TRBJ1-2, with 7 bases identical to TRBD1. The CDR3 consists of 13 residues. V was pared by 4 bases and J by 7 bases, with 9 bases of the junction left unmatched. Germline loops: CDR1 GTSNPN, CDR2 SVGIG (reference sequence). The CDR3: CAWMVRGRGGYTF. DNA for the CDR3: TGTGCCTGGATGGTGAGGGGGCGCGGTGGCTACACCTTC.

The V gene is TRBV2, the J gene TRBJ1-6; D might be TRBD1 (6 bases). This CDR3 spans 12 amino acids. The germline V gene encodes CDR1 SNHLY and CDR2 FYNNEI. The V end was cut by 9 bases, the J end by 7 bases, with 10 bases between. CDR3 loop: CARGQTNSPLHF. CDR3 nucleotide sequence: TGTGCCAGAGGACAGACGAATTCACCCCTCCACTTT.

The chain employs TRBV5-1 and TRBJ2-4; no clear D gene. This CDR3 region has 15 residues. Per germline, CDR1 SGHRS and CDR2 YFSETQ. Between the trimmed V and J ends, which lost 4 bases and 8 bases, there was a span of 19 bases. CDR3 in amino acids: CASSETASGADIQYF. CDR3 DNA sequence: TGCGCCAGCAGCGAAACAGCCTCCGGCGCGGACATTCAGTACTTC.

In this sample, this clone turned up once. CDR3 nucleotide sequence: TGTGCCAGAAGCCGTATCCGGGACAGGGGCTATGGCTACACCTTC. As protein: CARSRIRDRGYGYTF. The chain has TRBV7-5 and TRBJ1-2; TRBD1 is the table's D call, not checked against the DNA. TRBV7-5 is labeled a pseudogene. This CDR3 spans 15 amino acids.

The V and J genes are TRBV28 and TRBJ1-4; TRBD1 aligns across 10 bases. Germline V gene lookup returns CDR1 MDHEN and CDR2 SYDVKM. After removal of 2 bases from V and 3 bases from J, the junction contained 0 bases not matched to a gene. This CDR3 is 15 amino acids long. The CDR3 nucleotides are TGTGCCAGCAGTTTAGGACAGGGGGCTAATGAAAAACTGTTTTTT. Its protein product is CASSLGQGANEKLFF.

CDR3 in DNA: TGTGCCAGCAGCTTAGGGGTAGCGGGGGGGGCGGACGAGCAGTTCTTC. Its protein product is CASSLGVAGGADEQFF. The V and J genes are TRBV11-3 and TRBJ2-1, with 11 nucleotides matching TRBD2. Trimming removed 1 base from V and 10 bases from J; junction bases left unmatched: 9. The CDR3 is 16 residues long. In germline, CDR1 is SGHNT, CDR2 YENEEA.

The CDR3 here is CSASIRAYNEQFF. CDR3 in DNA: TGCAGTGCTAGTATCAGGGCGTACAATGAGCAGTTCTTC. The chain carries TRBV20-1 and TRBJ2-1, with D perhaps matching TRBD1 (5 bases). V lost 3 bases and J 4 bases, leaving 10 bases between the germline ends. Germline V CDR1 and CDR2: DFQATT, SNEGSKA (reference sequence). This CDR3 has 13 residues.

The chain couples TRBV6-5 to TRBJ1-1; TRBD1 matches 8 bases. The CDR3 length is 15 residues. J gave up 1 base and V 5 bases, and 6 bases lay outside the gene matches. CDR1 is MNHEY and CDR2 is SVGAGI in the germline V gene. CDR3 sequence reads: CASSNRDRQNTEAFF. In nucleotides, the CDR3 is TGTGCCAGCAGTAACCGGGACAGGCAGAACACTGAAGCTTTCTTT.

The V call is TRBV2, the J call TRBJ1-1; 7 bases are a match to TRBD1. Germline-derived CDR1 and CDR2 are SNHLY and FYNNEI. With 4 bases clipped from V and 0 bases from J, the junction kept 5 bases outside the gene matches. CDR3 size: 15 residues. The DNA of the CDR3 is TGTGCCAGCAGTGCTAACAGGGGCCTGAACACTGAAGCTTTCTTT. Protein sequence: CASSANRGLNTEAFF.